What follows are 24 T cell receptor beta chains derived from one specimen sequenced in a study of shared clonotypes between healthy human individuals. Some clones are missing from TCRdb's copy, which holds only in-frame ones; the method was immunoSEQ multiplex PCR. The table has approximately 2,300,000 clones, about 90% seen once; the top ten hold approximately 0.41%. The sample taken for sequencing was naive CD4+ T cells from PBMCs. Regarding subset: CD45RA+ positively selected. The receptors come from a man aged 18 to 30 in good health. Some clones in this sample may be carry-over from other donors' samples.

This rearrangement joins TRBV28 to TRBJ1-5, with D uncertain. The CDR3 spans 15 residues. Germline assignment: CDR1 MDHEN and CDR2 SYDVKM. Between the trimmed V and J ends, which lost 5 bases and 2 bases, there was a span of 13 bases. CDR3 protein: CASSVRPDGNQPQHF. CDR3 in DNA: TGTGCCAGCAGTGTAAGGCCCGACGGCAATCAGCCCCAGCATTTT.

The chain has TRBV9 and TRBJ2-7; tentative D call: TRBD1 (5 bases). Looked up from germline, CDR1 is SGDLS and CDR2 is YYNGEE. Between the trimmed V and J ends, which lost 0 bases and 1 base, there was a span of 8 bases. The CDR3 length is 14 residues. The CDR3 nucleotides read TGTGCCAGCAGCGTAGCTGCAGGGTCCTACGAGCAGTACTTC. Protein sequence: CASSVAAGSYEQYF.

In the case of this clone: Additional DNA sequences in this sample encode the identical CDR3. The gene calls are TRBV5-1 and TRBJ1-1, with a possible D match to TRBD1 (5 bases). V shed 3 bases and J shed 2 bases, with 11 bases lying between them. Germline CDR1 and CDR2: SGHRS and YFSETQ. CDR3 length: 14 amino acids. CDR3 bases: TGCGCCAGCAGCTCAGACAGACCAAACACTGAAGCTTTCTTT. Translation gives CASSSDRPNTEAFF.

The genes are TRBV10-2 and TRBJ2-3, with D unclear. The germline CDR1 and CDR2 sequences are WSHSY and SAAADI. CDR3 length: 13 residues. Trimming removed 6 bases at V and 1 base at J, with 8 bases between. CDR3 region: CASRLRGTDTQYF. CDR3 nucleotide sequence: TGCGCCAGCAGACTCCGGGGCACAGATACGCAGTATTTT.

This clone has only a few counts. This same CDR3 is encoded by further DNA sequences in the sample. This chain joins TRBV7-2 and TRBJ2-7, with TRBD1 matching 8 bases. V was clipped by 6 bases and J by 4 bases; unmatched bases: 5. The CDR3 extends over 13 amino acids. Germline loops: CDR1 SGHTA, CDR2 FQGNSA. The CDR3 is CASSLNRGYEQYF. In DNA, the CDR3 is TGTGCCAGCAGTTTGAACAGGGGGTACGAGCAGTACTTC.

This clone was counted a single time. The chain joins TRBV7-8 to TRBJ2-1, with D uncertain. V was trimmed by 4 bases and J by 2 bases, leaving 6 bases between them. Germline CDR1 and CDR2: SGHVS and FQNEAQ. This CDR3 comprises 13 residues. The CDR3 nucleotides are TGTGCCAGCAGCTACACAGCCTACAATGAGCAGTTCTTC. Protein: CASSYTAYNEQFF.

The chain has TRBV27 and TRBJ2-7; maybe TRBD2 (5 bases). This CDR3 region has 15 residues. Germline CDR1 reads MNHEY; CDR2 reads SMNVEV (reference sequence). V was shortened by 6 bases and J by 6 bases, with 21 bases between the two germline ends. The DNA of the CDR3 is TGTGCCAGCAGGATGAAACGGGAAATGTTGGGCGAGCAGTACTTC. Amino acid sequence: CASRMKREMLGEQYF.

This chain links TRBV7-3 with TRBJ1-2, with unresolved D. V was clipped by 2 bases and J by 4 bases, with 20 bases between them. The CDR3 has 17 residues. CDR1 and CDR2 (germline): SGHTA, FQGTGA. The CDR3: CASSLGYEDPFAYGYTF. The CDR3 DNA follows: TGTGCCAGCAGCTTAGGTTATGAGGACCCGTTCGCCTATGGCTACACCTTC.

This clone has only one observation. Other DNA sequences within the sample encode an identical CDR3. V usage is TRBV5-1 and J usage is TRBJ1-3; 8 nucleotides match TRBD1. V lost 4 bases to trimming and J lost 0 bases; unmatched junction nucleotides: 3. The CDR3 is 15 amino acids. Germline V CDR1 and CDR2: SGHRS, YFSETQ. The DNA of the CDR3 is TGCGCCAGCAGCGTGGGGACAGGCTCTGGAAACACCATATATTTT. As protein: CASSVGTGSGNTIYF.

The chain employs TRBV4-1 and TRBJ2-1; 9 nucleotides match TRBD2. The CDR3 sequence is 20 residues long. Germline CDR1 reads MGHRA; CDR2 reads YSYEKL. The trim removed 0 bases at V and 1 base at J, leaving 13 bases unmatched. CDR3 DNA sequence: TGCGCCAGCAGCCAAGAACCCCACGAGGCTAGCGGGGCTTCCTACAATGAGCAGTTCTTC. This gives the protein CASSQEPHEASGASYNEQFF.

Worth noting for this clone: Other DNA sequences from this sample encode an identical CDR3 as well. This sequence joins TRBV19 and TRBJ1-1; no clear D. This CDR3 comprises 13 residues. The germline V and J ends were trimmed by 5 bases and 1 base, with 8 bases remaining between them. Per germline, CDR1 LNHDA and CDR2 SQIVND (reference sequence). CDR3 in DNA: TGTGCCAGTAGTCCCGGGCCGAACACTGAAGCTTTCTTT. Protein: CASSPGPNTEAFF.

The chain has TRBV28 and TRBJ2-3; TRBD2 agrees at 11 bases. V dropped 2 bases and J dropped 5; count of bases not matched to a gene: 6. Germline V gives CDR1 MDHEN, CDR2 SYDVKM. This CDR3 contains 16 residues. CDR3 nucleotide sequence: TGTGCCAGCAGTTTACGGCTAGCGGGAGGCGGAGATACGCAGTATTTT. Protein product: CASSLRLAGGGDTQYF. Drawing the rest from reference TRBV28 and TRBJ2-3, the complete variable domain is DVKVTQSSRYLVKRTGEKVFLECVQDMDHENMFWYRQDPGLGLRLIYFSYDVKMKEKGDIPEGYSVSREKKERFSLILESASTNQTSMYLCASSLRLAGGGDTQYFGPGTRLTVL.

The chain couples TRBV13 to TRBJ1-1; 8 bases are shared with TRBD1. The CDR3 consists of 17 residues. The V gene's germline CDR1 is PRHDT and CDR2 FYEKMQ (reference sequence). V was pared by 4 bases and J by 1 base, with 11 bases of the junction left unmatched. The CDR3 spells CASSSRGDRGTNTEAFF. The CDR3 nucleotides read TGTGCCAGCAGCTCACGGGGAGACAGGGGAACGAACACTGAAGCTTTCTTT.

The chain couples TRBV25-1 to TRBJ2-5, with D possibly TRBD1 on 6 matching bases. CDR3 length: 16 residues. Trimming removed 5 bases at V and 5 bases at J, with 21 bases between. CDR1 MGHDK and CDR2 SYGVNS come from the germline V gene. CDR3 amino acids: CASSHQGIRGRETQYF. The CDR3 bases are TGTGCCAGCAGTCACCAAGGAATCAGGGGTCGGGAGACCCAGTACTTC.

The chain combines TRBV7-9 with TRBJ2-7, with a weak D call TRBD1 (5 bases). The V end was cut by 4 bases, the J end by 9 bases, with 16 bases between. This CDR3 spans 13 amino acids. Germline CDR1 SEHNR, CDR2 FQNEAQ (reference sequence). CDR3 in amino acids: CASSYPGAGVQYF. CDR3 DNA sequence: TGTGCCAGCAGCTACCCTGGGGCAGGCGTGCAGTACTTC.

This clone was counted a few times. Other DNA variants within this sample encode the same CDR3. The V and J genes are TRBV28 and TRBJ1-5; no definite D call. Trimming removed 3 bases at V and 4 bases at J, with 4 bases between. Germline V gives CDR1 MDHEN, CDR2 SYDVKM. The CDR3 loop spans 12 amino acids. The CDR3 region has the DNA TGTGCCAGCAGTTTGGGGAATCAGCCCCAGCATTTT. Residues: CASSLGNQPQHF.

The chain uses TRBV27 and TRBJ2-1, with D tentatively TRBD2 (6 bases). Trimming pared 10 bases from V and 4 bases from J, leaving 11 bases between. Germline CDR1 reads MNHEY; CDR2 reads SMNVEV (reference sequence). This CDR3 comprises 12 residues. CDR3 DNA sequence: TGTGCCACCCGTGGGAGGTACAATGAGCAGTTCTTC. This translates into CATRGRYNEQFF.

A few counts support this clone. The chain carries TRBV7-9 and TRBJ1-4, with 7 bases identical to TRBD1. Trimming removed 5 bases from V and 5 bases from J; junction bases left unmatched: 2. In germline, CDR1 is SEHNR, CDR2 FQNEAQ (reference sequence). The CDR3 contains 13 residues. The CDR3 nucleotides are TGTGCCAGCAGCCCACAGGGGAATGAAAAACTGTTTTTT. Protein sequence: CASSPQGNEKLFF.

CDR3: CASSLEWAAQTQYF. As DNA, the CDR3 is TGTGCCAGCAGCTTAGAATGGGCAGCCCAGACCCAGTACTTC. The chain links TRBV7-9 to TRBJ2-5; D is undetermined. Between the trimmed V and J ends, which lost 1 base and 6 bases, there was a span of 12 bases. Germline-derived CDR1 and CDR2 are SEHNR and FQNEAQ (reference sequence). The CDR3 totals 14 residues.

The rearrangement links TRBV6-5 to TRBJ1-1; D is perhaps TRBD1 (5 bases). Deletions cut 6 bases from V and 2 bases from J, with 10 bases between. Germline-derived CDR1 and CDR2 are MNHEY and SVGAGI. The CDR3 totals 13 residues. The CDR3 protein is CASRRQKNTEAFF. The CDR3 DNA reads TGTGCCAGCAGGAGACAGAAAAACACTGAAGCTTTCTTT.

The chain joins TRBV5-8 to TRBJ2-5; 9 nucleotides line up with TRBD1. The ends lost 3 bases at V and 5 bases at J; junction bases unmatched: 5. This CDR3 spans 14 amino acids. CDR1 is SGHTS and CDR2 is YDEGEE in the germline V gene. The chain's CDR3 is CASSYTGGAETQYF. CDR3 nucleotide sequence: TGTGCCAGCAGCTATACAGGGGGCGCGGAGACCCAGTACTTC.

The CDR3 here is CASSQALRVPIYF. DNA of the CDR3: TGCGCCAGCAGCCAAGCTCTTCGGGTACCCATATATTTT. The chain uses TRBV4-1 and TRBJ1-3; D remains ambiguous. V dropped 1 base and J dropped 11 bases, with 12 bases sitting between them. The germline V gene encodes CDR1 MGHRA and CDR2 YSYEKL. The CDR3 is 13 residues long.

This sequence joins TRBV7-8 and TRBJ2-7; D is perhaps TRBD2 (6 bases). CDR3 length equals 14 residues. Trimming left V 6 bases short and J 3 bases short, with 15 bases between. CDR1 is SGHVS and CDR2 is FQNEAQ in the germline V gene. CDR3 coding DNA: TGTGCCAGCAGTAGACTAGTTAAAGACTACGAGCAGTACTTC. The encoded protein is CASSRLVKDYEQYF.

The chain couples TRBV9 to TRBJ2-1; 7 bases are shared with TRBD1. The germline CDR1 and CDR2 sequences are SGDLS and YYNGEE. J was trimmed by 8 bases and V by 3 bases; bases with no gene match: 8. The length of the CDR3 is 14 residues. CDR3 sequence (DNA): TGTGCCAGCAGCGCGACGGGACAGTCGTATGAGCAGTTCTTC. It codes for CASSATGQSYEQFF.